Below, 10 T cell receptor beta chains from the same sample are listed, as sequenced in a study of CD8 T cells in Susac syndrome. An amount of RNA that ranged from roughly 0.5 to 1 ug was reverse transcribed with random hexamers. TCRdb used MiXCR to reprocess the immunoSEQ multiplex PCR reads, holding one entry per CDR3 protein. The sample yields hundreds of thousands of distinct CDR3 sequences, 85% seen once. Specimen: CD8+ T cells from PBMCs. Source of these receptors: a human donor with multiple sclerosis.

The chain combines TRBV2 with TRBJ1-2; D gene uncertain. The germline gives CDR1 SNHLY, CDR2 FYNNEI. V lost 6 bases and J lost 4, with 15 bases in between. This CDR3 comprises 14 residues. CDR3 loop: CASRDGSSIYGYTF. CDR3 DNA sequence: TGTGCCAGCAGGGATGGTTCCTCCATCTATGGCTACACCTTC. Full variable domain (missing parts from reference TRBV2 and TRBJ1-2): EPEVTQTPSHQVTQMGQEVILRCVPISNHLYFYWYRQILGQKVEFLVSFYNNEISEKSEIFDDQFSVERPDGSNFTLKIRSTKLEDSAMYFCASRDGSSIYGYTFGSGTRLTVV.

The chain joins TRBV5-5 to TRBJ2-7; 9 bases match TRBD2. After removal of 4 bases from V and 2 bases from J, the junction contained 4 bases not matched to a gene. Germline loops: CDR1 SGHKS, CDR2 YYEKEE (reference sequence). The length of the CDR3 is 14 residues. This CDR3 is CASSRTSVTYEQYF. The CDR3 bases are TGTGCCAGCAGCCGGACTAGCGTGACCTACGAGCAGTACTTC.

V is TRBV19 and J is TRBJ1-5; 7 bases align to TRBD1. CDR3 length: 16 residues. The germline V gene encodes CDR1 LNHDA and CDR2 SQIVND (reference sequence). With V trimmed by 3 bases and J by 4 bases, 9 bases remained unmatched. DNA for the CDR3: TGTGCCAGTAGTATGGGACAGCCAAGGGGTAATCAGCCCCAGCATTTT. Translated: CASSMGQPRGNQPQHF.

The chain is built from TRBV5-1 and TRBJ2-1; 8 bases line up with TRBD2. The CDR3 consists of 20 residues. The germline V gene encodes CDR1 SGHRS and CDR2 YFSETQ. J gave up 4 bases and V 0 bases, and 18 bases lay outside the gene matches. Here the CDR3 reads CASSLANSGRAPTQYNEQFF. The CDR3 DNA sequence: TGCGCCAGCAGCTTGGCCAACTCCGGGAGGGCCCCCACCCAGTACAATGAGCAGTTCTTC.

The gene calls are TRBV29-1 and TRBJ1-1; D is undetermined. The CDR3 is 13 residues long. CDR1 is SQVTM and CDR2 is ANQGSEA in the germline V gene. V was trimmed by 8 bases and J by 5 bases, leaving 18 bases between them. The CDR3 coding sequence is TGCAGCCTGGGTAGAGGAAAGGGAACTGAAGCTTTCTTT. Translation gives CSLGRGKGTEAFF.

The rearrangement links TRBV27 to TRBJ1-6; tentatively, D is TRBD1 (5 bases). The CDR3 is 16 amino acids. Germline V gene data show CDR1 as MNHEY and CDR2 as SMNVEV (reference sequence). Trimming removed 5 bases from V and 0 bases from J, with 11 bases in between. The CDR3 DNA sequence: TGTGCCAGCAGTACCCGTGGGGCCTCCTATAATTCACCCCTCCACTTT. Its translation: CASSTRGASYNSPLHF.

The J gene is TRBJ2-1, the V gene TRBV4-1, with D unresolved. Looked up from germline, CDR1 is MGHRA and CDR2 is YSYEKL. This CDR3 is built from 15 residues. V lost 4 bases and J 0 bases, leaving 10 bases between the germline ends. CDR3 nucleotides: TGCGCCAGCAGCCCGACATTTAGCTCCTACAATGAGCAGTTCTTC. This codes for CASSPTFSSYNEQFF.

The chain couples TRBV28 to TRBJ2-7; 7 nucleotides align to TRBD2. The junction had 4 bases not matched to a gene; V was cut back by 6 bases and J by 2 bases. Germline V lookup: CDR1 MDHEN, CDR2 SYDVKM. The CDR3 sequence is 13 residues long. The CDR3 DNA reads as TGTGCCAGCAGAGAGCGGGAAACCTACGAGCAGTACTTC. As protein: CASRERETYEQYF.

J is TRBJ2-1 and V is TRBV7-2, with unresolved D. In germline, CDR1 is SGHTA, CDR2 FQGNSA. V lost 8 bases and J lost 6, with 14 bases in between. The CDR3 runs 13 residues. The CDR3 loop reads CASGPLSRNEQFF. CDR3 DNA sequence: TGTGCCAGCGGCCCCTTAAGCCGCAATGAGCAGTTCTTC.

This clonotype has more than one count but fewer than ten. The chain employs TRBV6-1 and TRBJ2-3; D ambiguous. Trimming took off 0 bases at V and 1 base at J, with 5 bases between the two ends. The CDR3 has 14 residues. Germline V gene lookup returns CDR1 MNHNS and CDR2 SASEGT. The CDR3 bases are TGTGCCAGCAGTGAAGCGGCCGGCACAGATACGCAGTATTTT. Protein product: CASSEAAGTDTQYF.